This TCR beta chain comes out of a study of early T cells in non-severe SARS-CoV-2 infection. About the research overall: RNA in bulk from unsorted whole blood was sequenced, and chains were unpaired.

Study-wide results and caveats: Matching results from VDJdb favored anti-spike CD8 responses, leaving private and CD4 specificities undetected.

TCRdb re-derived calls from the 5' RACE reads in MiXCR, one entry per CDR3 protein. The sample records roughly 57,000 distinct CDR3 sequences, 13% being singletons. This clonotype showed up many times. The antigen remains unidentified. V dropped 6 bases and J dropped 0 bases, with 15 bases sitting between them. CDR1 is DFQATT, CDR2 SNEGSKA, per germline (reference sequence). The CDR3 runs 15 residues. The receptor was isolated from an adult who was a healthcare worker with PCR-confirmed SARS-CoV-2 infection or an uninfected control (not recorded which). The chain has TRBV20-1 and TRBJ1-5; weak D call: TRBD1 (6 bases). The sequencing used whole blood, collected at baseline. The CDR3 loop is CSATSPGASNQPQHF. CDR3 nucleotide sequence: TGCAGTGCGACCTCCCCAGGGGCTAGCAATCAGCCCCAGCATTTT.